This TCR beta chain emerged from a study of T cell responses to AZD1222 COVID-19 vaccine. Repertoires were generated with immunoSEQ multiplex PCR, while TCRdb's copy carries only in-frame clones and drops some. The profile shows tens of thousands of clones, 85% of them singletons. Comments on this clone: As yet, its antigen is unknown.

The study, taken as a whole, reports: After the peak T cell response, and only then, were repertoires sampled. With two AZD1222 doses given, Spike-specific TCR breadth and depth both rose. Baseline seropositivity occurred in only a handful of AZD1222 recipients.

This CDR3 spans 14 amino acids. Per germline, CDR1 MDHEN and CDR2 SYDVKM. V dropped 7 bases and J dropped 5; count of bases not matched to a gene: 6. The specimen was peripheral blood, collected on day 0 of MenACWY control vaccination. The rearrangement joins TRBV28 to TRBJ2-7; 12 nucleotides agree with TRBD2. This TCR came from an adult in good health. The CDR3 sequence: CASKTSGSAHEQYF. Here the CDR3 DNA reads TGTGCCAGCAAGACTAGCGGGAGTGCTCACGAGCAGTACTTC.